This TCR beta chain was sequenced during a study of blood T cell repertoires in COVID-19. CDR1 and CDR2 from the germline V gene are LNHDA and SQIVND (reference sequence). The CDR3 consists of 16 residues. V lost 6 bases and J lost 0; bases outside the gene matches: 6. In the study's own analysis: Cell counts per sample came from amplifying reference gene primers. Generated by immunoSEQ multiplex PCR, the TCRdb table keeps only in-frame clones and is missing some. V, J and clone size derive from that table, while D and trimming were established from the DNA sequence. The data contain approximately 230,000 clones, 88% of them singletons.

Source material: peripheral blood. The chain carries TRBV19 and TRBJ1-5; 9 bases line up with TRBD1. This clonotype was obtained from a woman in her forties who had recovered from COVID-19. Here the CDR3 reads CASSETGGYSNQPQHF. The CDR3 region has the DNA TGTGCCAGTAGCGAGACAGGGGGATATAGCAATCAGCCCCAGCATTTT.